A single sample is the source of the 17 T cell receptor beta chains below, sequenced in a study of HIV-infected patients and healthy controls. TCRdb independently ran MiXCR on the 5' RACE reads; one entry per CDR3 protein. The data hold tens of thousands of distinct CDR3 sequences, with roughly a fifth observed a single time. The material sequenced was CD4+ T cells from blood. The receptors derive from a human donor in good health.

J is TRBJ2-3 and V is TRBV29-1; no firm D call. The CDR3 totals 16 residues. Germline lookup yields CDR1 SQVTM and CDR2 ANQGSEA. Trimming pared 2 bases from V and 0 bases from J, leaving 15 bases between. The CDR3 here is CSVEWWQTSSTDTQYF. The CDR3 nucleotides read TGCAGCGTTGAATGGTGGCAGACGTCTAGCACAGATACGCAGTATTTT.

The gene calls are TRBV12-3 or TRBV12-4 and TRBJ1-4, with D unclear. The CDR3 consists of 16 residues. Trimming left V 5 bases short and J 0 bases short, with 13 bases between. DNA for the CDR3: TGTGCCAGCAGTGGGTCGGAGCTTGCAACTAATGAAAAACTGTTTTTT. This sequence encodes CASSGSELATNEKLFF.

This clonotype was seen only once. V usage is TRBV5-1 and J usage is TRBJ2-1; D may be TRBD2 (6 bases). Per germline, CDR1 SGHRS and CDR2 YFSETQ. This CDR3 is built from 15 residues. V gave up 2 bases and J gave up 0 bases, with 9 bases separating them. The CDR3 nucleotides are TGCGCCAGCAGCTTACTCGGGAGCTCCTACAATGAGCAGTTCTTC. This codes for CASSLLGSSYNEQFF. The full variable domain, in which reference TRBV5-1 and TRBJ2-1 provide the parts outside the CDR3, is KAGVTQTPRYLIKTRGQQVTLSCSPISGHRSVSWYQQTPGQGLQFLFEYFSETQRNKGNFPGRFSGRQFSNSRSEMNVSTLELGDSALYLCASSLLGSSYNEQFFGPGTRLTVL.

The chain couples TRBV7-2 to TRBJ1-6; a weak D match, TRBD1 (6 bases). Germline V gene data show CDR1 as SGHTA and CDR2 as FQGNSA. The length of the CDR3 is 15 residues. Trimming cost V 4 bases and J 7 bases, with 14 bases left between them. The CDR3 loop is CASSWGTPQNSPLHF. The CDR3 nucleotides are TGTGCCAGCAGCTGGGGGACACCGCAGAATTCACCCCTCCACTTT.

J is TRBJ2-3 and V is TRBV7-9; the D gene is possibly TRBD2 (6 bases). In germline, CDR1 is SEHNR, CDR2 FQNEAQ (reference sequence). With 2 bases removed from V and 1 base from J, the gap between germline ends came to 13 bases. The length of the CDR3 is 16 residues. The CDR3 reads CASSLRGGVGTDTQYF. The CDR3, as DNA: TGTGCCAGCAGCTTACGAGGCGGGGTAGGCACAGATACGCAGTATTTT.

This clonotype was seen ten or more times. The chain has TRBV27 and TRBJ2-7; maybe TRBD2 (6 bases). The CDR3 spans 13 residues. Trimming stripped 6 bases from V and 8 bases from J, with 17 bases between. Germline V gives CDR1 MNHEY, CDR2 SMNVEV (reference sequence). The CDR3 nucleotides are TGTGCCAGCAGCTCGGCGGATGGGAGGAAGCAGTACTTC. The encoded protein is CASSSADGRKQYF.

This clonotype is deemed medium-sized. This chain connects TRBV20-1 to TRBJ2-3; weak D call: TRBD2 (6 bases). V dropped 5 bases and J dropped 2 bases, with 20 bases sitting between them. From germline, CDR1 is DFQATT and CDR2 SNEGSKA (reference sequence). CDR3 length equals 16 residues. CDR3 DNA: TGCAGTGCTCCGAACCCCTGGACTACCATCACAGATACGCAGTATTTT. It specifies CSAPNPWTTITDTQYF.

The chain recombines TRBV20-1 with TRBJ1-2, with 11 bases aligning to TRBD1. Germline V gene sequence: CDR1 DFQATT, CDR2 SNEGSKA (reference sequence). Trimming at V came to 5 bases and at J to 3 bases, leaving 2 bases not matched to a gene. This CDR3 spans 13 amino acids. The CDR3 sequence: CSAGTGGDYGYTF. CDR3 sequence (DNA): TGCAGTGCTGGGACAGGGGGAGACTATGGCTACACCTTC.

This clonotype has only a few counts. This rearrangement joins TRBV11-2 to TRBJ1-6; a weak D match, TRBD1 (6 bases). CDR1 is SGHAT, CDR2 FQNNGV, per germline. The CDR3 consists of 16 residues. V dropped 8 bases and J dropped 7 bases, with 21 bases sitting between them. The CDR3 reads CASGPSGGAANSPLHF. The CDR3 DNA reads TGTGCCAGCGGACCAAGTGGGGGGGCTGCGAATTCACCCCTCCACTTT. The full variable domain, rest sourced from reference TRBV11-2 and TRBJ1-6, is EAGVAQSPRYKIIEKRQSVAFWCNPISGHATLYWYQQILGQGPKLLIQFQNNGVVDDSQLPKDRFSAERLKGVDSTLKIQPAKLEDSAVYLCASGPSGGAANSPLHFGNGTRLTVT.

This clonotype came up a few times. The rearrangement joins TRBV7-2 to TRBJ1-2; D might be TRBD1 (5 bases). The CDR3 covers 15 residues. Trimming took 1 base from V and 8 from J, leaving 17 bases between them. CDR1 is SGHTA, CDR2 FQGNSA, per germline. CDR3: CASSLDGFSREGYTF. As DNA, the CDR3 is TGTGCCAGCAGCTTAGATGGGTTTTCCAGGGAAGGCTACACCTTC. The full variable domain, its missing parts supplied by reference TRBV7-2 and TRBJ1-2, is GAGVSQSPSNKVTEKGKDVELRCDPISGHTALYWYRQSLGQGLEFLIYFQGNSAPDKSGLPSDRFSAERTGGSVSTLTIQRTQQEDSAVYLCASSLDGFSREGYTFGSGTRLTVV.

The CDR3 sequence: CASSSSTSGRPDTQYF. DNA of the CDR3: TGTGCCAGCAGCTCATCGACTAGCGGGAGGCCAGATACGCAGTATTTT. The chain is built from TRBV7-9 and TRBJ2-3; TRBD2 matches 13 bases. The V gene's germline CDR1 is SEHNR and CDR2 FQNEAQ (reference sequence). The CDR3 has 16 amino acids. V was pared by 4 bases and J by 4 bases, with 5 bases of the junction left unmatched.

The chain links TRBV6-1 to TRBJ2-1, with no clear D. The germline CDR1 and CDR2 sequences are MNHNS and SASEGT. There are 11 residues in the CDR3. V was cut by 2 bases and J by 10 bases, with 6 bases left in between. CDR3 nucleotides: TGTGCCAGCAGTGAATATGGCGAGCAGTTCTTC. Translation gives CASSEYGEQFF.

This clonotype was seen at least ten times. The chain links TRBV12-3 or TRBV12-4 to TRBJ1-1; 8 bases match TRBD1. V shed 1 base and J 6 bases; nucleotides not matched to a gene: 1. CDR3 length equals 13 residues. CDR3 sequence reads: CASSLDRGAEAFF. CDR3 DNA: TGTGCCAGCAGTTTAGACAGGGGGGCTGAAGCTTTCTTT.

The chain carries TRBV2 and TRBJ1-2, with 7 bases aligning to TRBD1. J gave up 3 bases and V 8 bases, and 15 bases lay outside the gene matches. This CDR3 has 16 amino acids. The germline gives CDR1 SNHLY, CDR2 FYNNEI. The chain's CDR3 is CASHLMKGGSHYGYTF. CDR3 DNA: TGTGCCAGCCACCTGATGAAAGGGGGCTCCCACTATGGCTACACCTTC.

DNA for the CDR3: TGTGCCATCAGGTCAGGGTATGACGGCTACACCTTC. This gives the protein CAIRSGYDGYTF. The genes are TRBV10-3 and TRBJ1-2; perhaps TRBD1 as D (5 bases). V gave up 6 bases and J gave up 8 bases, with 13 bases separating them. Germline CDR1 ENHRY, CDR2 SYGVKD. The CDR3 sequence is 12 residues long.

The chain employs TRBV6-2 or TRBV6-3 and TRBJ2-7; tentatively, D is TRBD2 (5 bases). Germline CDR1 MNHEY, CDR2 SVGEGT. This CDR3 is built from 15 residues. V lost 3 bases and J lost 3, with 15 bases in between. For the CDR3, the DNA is TGTGCCAGCAGTTATAGGAGGACCCACGTCTACGAGCAGTACTTC. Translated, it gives CASSYRRTHVYEQYF.

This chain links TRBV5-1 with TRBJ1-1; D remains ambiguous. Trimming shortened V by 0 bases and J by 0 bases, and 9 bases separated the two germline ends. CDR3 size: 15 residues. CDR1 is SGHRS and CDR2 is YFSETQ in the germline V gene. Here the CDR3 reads CASSLDQPVNTEAFF. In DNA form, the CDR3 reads TGCGCCAGCAGCTTGGACCAGCCCGTGAACACTGAAGCTTTCTTT.